A selection of T cell receptor beta chains follows, all from one sample in a study of T cell responses to AZD1222 COVID-19 vaccine. The table came from immunoSEQ multiplex PCR; TCRdb's copy has only in-frame clones and leaves some out. The table includes 95,000 to 150,000 clones, 70% to 90% detected once. The sequenced sample was peripheral blood, obtained on day 0 of AZD1222 vaccination. The receptors here all came from an adult in good health. Each CDR3 is given with its conserved first and last residue. A D gene is named only where the DNA matches it firmly. Size values are once, few and many counts, or a class for expanded clones, and some rows have none.

J: TRBJ1-2
D: TRBD1
size: NA
V: TRBV4-1
CDR3: CASSSPGQAHGYTF
DNA: TGCGCCAGCAGCTCTCCGGGACAGGCCCATGGCTACACCTTC

J: TRBJ2-1
D: TRBD1
size: NA
V: TRBV19
CDR3: CASSRETGAHEQFF
DNA: TGTGCCAGTAGTAGGGAGACAGGGGCCCATGAGCAGTTCTTC

J: TRBJ2-5
D: NA
size: few
V: TRBV7-9
CDR3: CASSLGLRETQYF
DNA: TGTGCCAGCAGCTTAGGGCTACGGGAGACCCAGTACTTC

J: TRBJ2-1
D: TRBD2
size: NA
V: TRBV10-3
CDR3: CAISESSGRAGSNEQFF
DNA: TGTGCCATCAGTGAGTCTAGCGGGAGAGCGGGGTCCAATGAGCAGTTCTTC

J: TRBJ1-6
D: NA
size: NA
V: TRBV6-5
CDR3: CASSYRGMGSPLHF
DNA: TGTGCCAGCAGTTACAGAGGGATGGGATCACCCCTCCACTTT

J: TRBJ2-3
D: NA
size: NA
V: TRBV5-1
CDR3: CASSSSGRGSDTQYF
DNA: TGCGCCAGCAGCTCCTCGGGGCGGGGATCAGATACGCAGTATTTT

J: TRBJ2-1
D: NA
size: NA
V: TRBV24-1
CDR3: CATTSDRLNEQFF
DNA: TGTGCCACCACCTCGGACCGTCTCAATGAGCAGTTCTTC

J: TRBJ2-7
D: NA
size: NA
V: TRBV5-4
CDR3: CASTGGGSANYEQYF
DNA: TGTGCCAGCACCGGGGGCGGGAGCGCGAACTACGAGCAGTACTTC

J: TRBJ1-3
D: NA
size: NA
V: TRBV5-6
CDR3: CASSLDGGTGNTIYF
DNA: TGTGCCAGCAGCTTGGACGGAGGAACTGGAAACACCATATATTTT

J: TRBJ1-5
D: NA
size: once
V: TRBV30
CDR3: CAWARTPGAPQHF
DNA: TGTGCCTGGGCTAGGACTCCCGGAGCGCCCCAGCATTTT

J: TRBJ1-4
D: NA
size: NA
V: TRBV18
CDR3: CASSLNLPGNGYPGDLTGKLFF
DNA: TGTGCCAGCTCACTTAACCTCCCCGGAAACGGGTACCCTGGCGACCTGACGGGGAAACTGTTTTTT

J: TRBJ1-1
D: NA
size: NA
V: TRBV5-1
CDR3: CASSPRTAQSGTEAFF
DNA: TGCGCCAGCAGCCCCCGGACAGCCCAGTCGGGCACTGAAGCTTTCTTT

J: TRBJ1-2
D: NA
size: NA
V: TRBV15
CDR3: CATSREGREANYGYTF
DNA: TGTGCCACCAGCAGAGAGGGGAGAGAAGCTAACTATGGCTACACCTTC

J: TRBJ1-1
D: TRBD1
size: NA
V: TRBV6-6
CDR3: CASRRTGQTEAFF
DNA: TGTGCCAGCAGGAGGACAGGGCAAACTGAAGCTTTCTTT

J: TRBJ2-2
D: TRBD1
size: once
V: TRBV24-1
CDR3: CATRDRETGELFF
DNA: TGTGCCACCCGGGACAGGGAAACCGGGGAGCTGTTTTTT

J: TRBJ1-5
D: NA
size: NA
V: TRBV19
CDR3: CASSIDSGISNQPQHF
DNA: TGTGCCAGTAGTATAGACTCAGGGATTTCAAATCAGCCCCAGCATTTT

J: TRBJ1-1
D: NA
size: few
V: TRBV7-9
CDR3: CASTWGARETEAFF
DNA: TGTGCCAGCACCTGGGGGGCTCGGGAGACTGAAGCTTTCTTT

J: TRBJ2-5
D: TRBD2
size: NA
V: TRBV2
CDR3: CASRLAGAQETQYF
DNA: TGTGCCAGCAGATTAGCGGGAGCCCAAGAGACCCAGTACTTC

J: TRBJ2-7
D: TRBD2
size: NA
V: TRBV6-5
CDR3: CASRQPGLAYEQYF
DNA: TGTGCCAGCAGGCAGCCGGGACTAGCCTACGAGCAGTACTTC

J: TRBJ2-3
D: TRBD1
size: once
V: TRBV30
CDR3: CAWSVLQGGWDTQYF
DNA: TGTGCCTGGAGTGTATTACAGGGGGGATGGGATACGCAGTATTTT

J: TRBJ2-3
D: TRBD2
size: NA
V: TRBV30
CDR3: CAWSGSGSADTQYF
DNA: TGTGCCTGGAGCGGCAGCGGGAGCGCAGATACGCAGTATTTT

J: TRBJ1-1
D: NA
size: NA
V: TRBV28
CDR3: CASSLGGKSEAFF
DNA: TGTGCCAGCAGTTTGGGTGGGAAGTCTGAAGCTTTCTTT

J: TRBJ1-3
D: NA
size: NA
V: TRBV5-1
CDR3: CASSRDSPTSGNTIYF
DNA: TGCGCCAGCAGCCGTGACAGCCCTACCTCTGGAAACACCATATATTTT

J: TRBJ2-3
D: NA
size: NA
V: TRBV3-1/TRBV3-2
CDR3: CASSQDIGGAKMMDTQYF
DNA: TGTGCCAGCAGCCAAGATATAGGGGGGGCTAAAATGATGGATACGCAGTATTTT

J: TRBJ1-1
D: TRBD1
size: NA
V: TRBV7-8
CDR3: CASSPYRGRNTEAFF
DNA: TGTGCCAGCAGCCCCTACAGGGGGCGGAACACTGAAGCTTTCTTT

J: TRBJ1-2
D: NA
size: NA
V: TRBV7-8
CDR3: CASSLRVSGYGYTF
DNA: TGTGCCAGCAGCTTACGAGTTAGTGGCTATGGCTACACCTTC

J: TRBJ2-7
D: NA
size: NA
V: TRBV29-1
CDR3: CSVPGPRSYEQYF
DNA: TGCAGCGTCCCTGGCCCCAGATCTTACGAGCAGTACTTC

J: TRBJ2-5
D: NA
size: NA
V: TRBV5-4
CDR3: CASSSLWAGETQYF
DNA: TGTGCCAGCAGCTCCCTTTGGGCCGGTGAGACCCAGTACTTC

J: TRBJ1-6
D: NA
size: NA
V: TRBV7-6
CDR3: CASSSLPQQGSWSSYNSPLHF
DNA: TGTGCCAGCAGCTCGCTCCCCCAGCAGGGGTCCTGGAGCTCCTATAATTCACCCCTCCACTTT

J: TRBJ1-2
D: NA
size: once
V: TRBV6-2/TRBV6-3
CDR3: CASSYSSNYGYTF
DNA: TGTGCCAGCAGTTACAGCTCTAACTATGGCTACACCTTC

J: TRBJ1-1
D: NA
size: NA
V: TRBV28
CDR3: CASTRANTEAFF
DNA: TGTGCCAGCACGAGAGCAAACACTGAAGCTTTCTTT

J: TRBJ1-6
D: NA
size: few
V: TRBV5-1
CDR3: CASSLAGKYNSPLHF
DNA: TGCGCCAGCAGCTTGGCCGGCAAATATAATTCACCCCTCCACTTT

J: TRBJ1-5
D: NA
size: NA
V: TRBV28
CDR3: CASSLRGYQPQHF
DNA: TGTGCCAGCAGTCTCAGGGGTTATCAGCCCCAGCATTTT

J: TRBJ2-3
D: NA
size: once
V: TRBV10-1
CDR3: CASSEGLTSTDTQYF
DNA: TGCGCCAGCAGTGAAGGCTTGACTAGCACAGATACGCAGTATTTT

J: TRBJ1-2
D: NA
size: few
V: TRBV15
CDR3: CATSRGFSGADGYTF
DNA: TGTGCCACCAGCAGAGGATTTTCGGGGGCGGATGGCTACACCTTC

J: TRBJ2-1
D: NA
size: NA
V: TRBV5-1
CDR3: CASSLQGLGEQFF
DNA: TGCGCCAGCAGCTTGCAGGGGCTCGGTGAGCAGTTCTTC

J: TRBJ2-1
D: NA
size: NA
V: TRBV9
CDR3: CASSVVGVVDNEQFF
DNA: TGTGCCAGCAGCGTAGTGGGTGTTGTGGACAATGAGCAGTTCTTC

J: TRBJ2-1
D: TRBD1
size: few
V: TRBV24-1
CDR3: CATSDPGQANYNEQFF
DNA: TGTGCCACCAGTGATCCGGGACAGGCGAACTACAATGAGCAGTTCTTC

J: TRBJ1-1
D: NA
size: NA
V: TRBV2
CDR3: CASKSVEGNTEAFF
DNA: TGTGCCAGCAAATCGGTGGAGGGGAACACTGAAGCTTTCTTT

J: TRBJ2-1
D: TRBD2
size: NA
V: TRBV9
CDR3: CASSVEGLAGLNEQFF
DNA: TGTGCCAGCAGCGTAGAGGGGCTAGCGGGATTGAATGAGCAGTTCTTC

J: TRBJ2-7
D: NA
size: many
V: TRBV5-4
CDR3: CASTSGGGSVPYEQYF
DNA: TGTGCCAGCACCTCGGGTGGCGGCAGTGTTCCCTACGAGCAGTACTTC